This TCR beta chain was obtained from a study of T cell repertoires in cytomegalovirus infection (dated by TCRdb to the late 2010s). With regard to the full study: Alongside well-studied HLA-B-restricted epitopes, the peptide stimulations were aimed at recently identified HLA-C-restricted CMV epitopes, whose presentation resists viral immunomodulation. Donor HLA type was relevant to the analysis, as public TCR beta signatures indicated carriage of CMV infection together with the matching HLA type. What the work shows at the level of the full study, not this receptor alone: The ex vivo response was dominated by HLA-C-restricted CMV-specific TCR beta clonotypes, which also provided the single most frequent clonotype in two of eight donors. In both this cohort and an independent roughly 330-donor cohort, the cumulative frequency of public TCR beta family members distinguished carriers of CMV infection plus the relevant HLA type.

Comments on this clonotype: The antigen this receptor binds is unknown. A read error may account for a junction end that differs from germline.

The intended sense of this specimen's treatment or condition label: in vitro stimulation with specific CMV peptide epitopes to enrich CMV-specific T cells. These reads were obtained on an Illumina HiSeq 1500. In-frame beta chains were kept once TCRdb had trimmed the public reads at Q25 with fastp and called clones with MiXCR. Rows with a matching CDR3 protein are joined into one entry that keeps the most common DNA and genes. In all, the sample holds hundreds of thousands of distinct CDR3 sequences, and approximately 46% of those were seen once. 43% of the sample lies in the top ten. Material: cultured PBMCs, obtained from culture after CMV antigen stimulation. This sequence was found in a human donor in good health (CMV status not recorded). Some clones in this sample may be carry-over from other donors' samples.

CDR3 loop: CASSVGPRNFF. DNA sequence: TGTGCCAGCAGTGTCGGACCCAGGAACTTTTTC. The chain uses TRBV6-6 and TRBJ2-1, with the D gene too uncertain to name. CDR1 and CDR2, per the germline V gene (reference sequence), are MNHNY and SVGAGI. Taken from cysteine to phenylalanine, the CDR3 has 11 residues. The DNA shown is the 33-base CDR3, in frame from base 1.